This is a list of T cell receptor beta chains from one sample in a study of post-analysis software for immune sequencing data. TCRdb recomputed calls from the PCR reads with MiXCR, one row per CDR3 protein. The table has about 820,000 distinct CDR3 sequences, approximately 57% seen once. The sequenced sample consisted of blood. These TCRs come from a girl aged 5 to 17 with multiple sclerosis. CDR3s include the opening cysteine and the closing phenylalanine or tryptophan. The D gene is left open where the match is weak. Rows give clone size only sometimes, using once, few, many, or a class for an expanded clone.

size: .
V: TRBV6-5
J: TRBJ2-3
D: TRBD2
DNA: TGTGCCAGCAGTTCCGGGACTAGCGGGATTAGCACAGATACGCAGTATTTT
CDR3: CASSSGTSGISTDTQYF

size: .
V: TRBV4-2
J: TRBJ2-3
D: TRBD2
DNA: TGTGCCAGCAGCCAAGATACGGGGGGGACTTACACAGATACGCAGTATTTT
CDR3: CASSQDTGGTYTDTQYF

size: .
V: TRBV15
J: TRBJ2-7
D: .
DNA: TGTGCCACCAGCAGAGTCGCCAGTCATCCCTCCTACAATGAGCAGTACTTC
CDR3: CATSRVASHPSYNEQYF

size: few
V: TRBV10-3
J: TRBJ2-7
D: .
DNA: TGTGCCATCAGTCTGAACTACTACGAGCAGTACTTC
CDR3: CAISLNYYEQYF

size: .
V: TRBV20-1
J: TRBJ2-3
D: TRBD2
DNA: TGCAGTGGTAGAGGGGCCCAGGGAGGGGCCACAGATACGCAGTATTTT
CDR3: CSGRGAQGGATDTQYF

size: .
V: TRBV27
J: TRBJ1-4
D: TRBD1
DNA: TGTGCCAGCAGTTTATCCGCAGGGGGTGCGGCTAATGAAAAACTGTTTTTT
CDR3: CASSLSAGGAANEKLFF

size: .
V: TRBV5-6
J: TRBJ2-1
D: .
DNA: TGTGCCAGCAGCCCGGGGGGCCCAGGGAACGGCAATGAGCAGTTCTTC
CDR3: CASSPGGPGNGNEQFF

size: .
V: TRBV12-3/TRBV12-4
J: TRBJ2-6
D: TRBD1
DNA: TGTGCCAGCAGCTTTAAGGGGGCGTCTGGGGCCAACGTCCTGACTTTC
CDR3: CASSFKGASGANVLTF

size: few
V: TRBV7-3
J: TRBJ2-3
D: .
DNA: TGTGCCAGCAGCAGCGGCGTAGGAAGCACAGATACGCAGTATTTT
CDR3: CASSSGVGSTDTQYF

size: .
V: TRBV18
J: TRBJ2-5
D: .
DNA: TGTGCCAGCTCACCGACCTCACTGTACCAAGAGACCCAGTACTTC
CDR3: CASSPTSLYQETQYF

size: few
V: TRBV15
J: TRBJ2-5
D: TRBD2
DNA: TGTGCCACCAGCAACGTTGGACTAGCGGGGTGGGAGACCCAGTACTTC
CDR3: CATSNVGLAGWETQYF

size: .
V: TRBV7-2
J: TRBJ1-4
D: TRBD1
DNA: TGTGCCAGCACCCCTCGACAGGGAGGTGAAAAACTGTTTTTT
CDR3: CASTPRQGGEKLFF

size: .
V: TRBV20-1
J: TRBJ2-1
D: TRBD2
DNA: TGCAGTGCTAGAAGGGGCGGGGGATACAATGAGCAGTTCTTC
CDR3: CSARRGGGYNEQFF

size: once
V: TRBV5-1
J: TRBJ2-1
D: TRBD2
DNA: TGCGCCAGCGGTTCTAGCGGGACCTACAATGAGCAGTTCTTC
CDR3: CASGSSGTYNEQFF

size: .
V: TRBV6-6
J: TRBJ2-7
D: .
DNA: TGTGCCAGCAGGATGACAGGAAGGAGTGCCTACGAGCAGTACTTC
CDR3: CASRMTGRSAYEQYF

size: .
V: TRBV29-1
J: TRBJ2-1
D: .
DNA: TGCAGCGTTGAACGCCTTAGCTCCTACAATGAGCAGTTCTTC
CDR3: CSVERLSSYNEQFF

size: once
V: TRBV20-1
J: TRBJ2-7
D: .
DNA: TGCAGTGCTAGCAACCCCGGACAGTCCTCCTACGAGCAGTACTTC
CDR3: CSASNPGQSSYEQYF

size: .
V: TRBV14
J: TRBJ1-1
D: TRBD1
DNA: TGTGCCAGCAGCCAATTCGGACAGGGGCCTAACACTGAAGCTTTCTTT
CDR3: CASSQFGQGPNTEAFF

size: few
V: TRBV5-1
J: TRBJ2-1
D: TRBD2
DNA: TGCGCCAGCAGCGCCCAAGGGACTAGCGGGAGGGTGAATGAGCAGTTCTTC
CDR3: CASSAQGTSGRVNEQFF

size: few
V: TRBV5-1
J: TRBJ2-3
D: .
DNA: TGCGCCAGCAGCCCAGGGATCGATACGCAGTATTTT
CDR3: CASSPGIDTQYF

size: .
V: TRBV6-5
J: TRBJ2-5
D: .
DNA: TGTGCCAGCAGTTACGCAGGGGTGGGGACCCAGTACTTC
CDR3: CASSYAGVGTQYF

size: few
V: TRBV7-9
J: TRBJ2-7
D: .
DNA: TGTGCCAGCAGCCATCCGGACCGCCTTGGAGAGCAGTACTTC
CDR3: CASSHPDRLGEQYF

size: .
V: TRBV5-1
J: TRBJ1-6
D: TRBD1
DNA: TGCGCCAGCAGCTTACAGGGGGTGAATTCACCCCTCCACTTT
CDR3: CASSLQGVNSPLHF

size: few
V: TRBV18
J: TRBJ2-1
D: TRBD2
DNA: TGTGCCAGCTCACCCCCCTCCGGCCTAGCGGGAGATTGGTTTGGCTACAATGAGCAGTTCTTC
CDR3: CASSPPSGLAGDWFGYNEQFF

size: .
V: TRBV12-3/TRBV12-4
J: TRBJ2-6
D: .
DNA: TGTGCCAGCAGTTCTCCGGGGGCTGGGGCCAACGTCCTGACTTTC
CDR3: CASSSPGAGANVLTF

size: few
V: TRBV24-1
J: TRBJ2-3
D: TRBD1
DNA: TGTGCCACCAGTGATCCCTCGGTGGGACAGGGCGGACGGGATACGCAGTATTTT
CDR3: CATSDPSVGQGGRDTQYF